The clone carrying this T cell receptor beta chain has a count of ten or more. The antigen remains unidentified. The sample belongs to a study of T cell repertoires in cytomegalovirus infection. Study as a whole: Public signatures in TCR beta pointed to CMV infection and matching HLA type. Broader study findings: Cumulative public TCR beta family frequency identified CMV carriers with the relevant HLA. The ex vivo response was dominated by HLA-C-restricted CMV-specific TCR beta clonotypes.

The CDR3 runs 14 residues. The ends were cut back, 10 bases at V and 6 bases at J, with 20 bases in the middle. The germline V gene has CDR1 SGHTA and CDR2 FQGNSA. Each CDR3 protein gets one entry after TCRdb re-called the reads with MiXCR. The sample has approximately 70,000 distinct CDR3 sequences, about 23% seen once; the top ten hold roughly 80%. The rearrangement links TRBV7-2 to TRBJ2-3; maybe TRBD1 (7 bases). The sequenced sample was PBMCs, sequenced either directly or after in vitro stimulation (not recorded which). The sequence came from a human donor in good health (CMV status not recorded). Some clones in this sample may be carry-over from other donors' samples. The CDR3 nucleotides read TGTGCCAACAAATGGCAGGGGGGTTCTGATACGCAGTATTTT. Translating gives CANKWQGGSDTQYF. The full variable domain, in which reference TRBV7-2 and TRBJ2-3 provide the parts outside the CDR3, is GAGVSQSPSNKVTEKGKDVELRCDPISGHTALYWYRQSLGQGLEFLIYFQGNSAPDKSGLPSDRFSAERTGGSVSTLTIQRTQQEDSAVYLCANKWQGGSDTQYFGPGTRLTVL.